Detailed here is one TCR beta chain. Its antigen is unknown. This CDR3 comprises 18 residues. Looked up from germline, CDR1 is SGHRS and CDR2 is YFSETQ. The J segment lost 2 bases and the V segment lost 4 bases, leaving 15 bases of the junction unmatched. The source of the sample is a study of OX40 agonist ivuxolimab in advanced cancers. On the study more broadly: In this cohort, patients received ivuxolimab, an agonistic anti-OX40 (CD134) antibody. Prior anti-PD-1, anti-PD-L1 or anti-CTLA-4 therapy was allowed; 40% to 50% had some. Study results and caveats: Both CD4+ and CD8+ T cell populations in blood had undergone clonal expansion by week 6 at 0.1 to 3.0 mg/kg.

Assay: immunoSEQ multiplex PCR; the TCRdb copy retains only in-frame clones and omits some. The sample has approximately 81,000 clones; over 70% are singletons. Blood was sampled at baseline, cycle 4 day 1, and cycle 7 day 1. The sample in question was CD4+ or CD8+ T cells sorted from blood, obtained in a trial of the OX40 agonist ivuxolimab. The clonotype originates from an adult with an advanced solid tumor such as melanoma, head and neck, liver or kidney cancer. V is TRBV5-1 and J is TRBJ2-3; 8 bases are shared with TRBD2. The CDR3 sequence is CASSPRWGRGGSTDTQYF. The CDR3 DNA is TGCGCCAGCAGCCCCCGGTGGGGGCGCGGGGGGTCCACAGATACGCAGTATTTT. The full variable domain, in which reference TRBV5-1 and TRBJ2-3 provide the parts outside the CDR3, is KAGVTQTPRYLIKTRGQQVTLSCSPISGHRSVSWYQQTPGQGLQFLFEYFSETQRNKGNFPGRFSGRQFSNSRSEMNVSTLELGDSALYLCASSPRWGRGGSTDTQYFGPGTRLTVL.